The following is a T cell receptor beta chain sequence with its context. What it binds is unknown. This entry comes from a study of CD4 T cells in relation to SARS-CoV-2 and coronaviruses. Overall study context: No peptide or an HIV-1 Nef peptide pool served as negative control.

Study-wide points: SARS-CoV-2-driven expansion was significantly weaker in crossreactive than monoreactive clones. In around 60% of donors, memory CD4+ clonotypes crossrecognized SARS-CoV-2 and at least one common cold coronavirus spike.

Before the COVID-19 pandemic, during about 2010-2018, CD4+ T cells were taken from unexposed donors. After around nine days of culture, CD4+ T cells were isolated. The data were produced by immunoSEQ multiplex PCR, yet TCRdb's version contains in-frame clones alone and is incomplete. Here the sample spans more than 15,000 clones, about 80% being singletons. The V and J ends lost 1 base and 5 bases, in that order; junction bases with no gene match: 5. CDR1 SGHKS and CDR2 YYEKEE come from the germline V gene (reference sequence). The CDR3 is made up of 15 amino acids. The clonotype comes from a human donor in good health. The chain carries TRBV5-5 and TRBJ1-3, with TRBD1 matching 8 bases. Specimen: CD4+ T cells from PBMCs, cultured in vitro. As DNA, the CDR3 is TGTGCCAGCAGCTTGACGGGACAGGAGAGAAACACCATATATTTT. Translation gives CASSLTGQERNTIYF.